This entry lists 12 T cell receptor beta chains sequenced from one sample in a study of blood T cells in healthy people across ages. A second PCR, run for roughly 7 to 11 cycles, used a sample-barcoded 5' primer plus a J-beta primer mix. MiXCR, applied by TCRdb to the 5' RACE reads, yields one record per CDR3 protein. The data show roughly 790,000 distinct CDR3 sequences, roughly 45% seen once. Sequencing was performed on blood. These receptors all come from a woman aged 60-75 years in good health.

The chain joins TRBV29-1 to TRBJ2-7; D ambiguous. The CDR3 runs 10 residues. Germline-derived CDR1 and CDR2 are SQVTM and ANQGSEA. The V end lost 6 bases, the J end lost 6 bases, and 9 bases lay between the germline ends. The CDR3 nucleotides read TGCAGCGTAATGGGCTTCGAGCAGTACTTC. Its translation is CSVMGFEQYF.

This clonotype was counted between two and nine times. CDR3 coding DNA: TGCGCCAGCAGCCAAGGGGGGAGGGGGAATGAGCAGTTCTTC. The encoded protein is CASSQGGRGNEQFF. This chain uses TRBV4-3 with TRBJ2-1; D possibly corresponds to TRBD2 (7 bases). Trimming took 1 base from V and 7 from J, leaving 11 bases between them. This CDR3 has 14 residues. Germline V gene lookup returns CDR1 LGHNA and CDR2 YSLEER.

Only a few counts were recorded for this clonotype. The CDR3 loop is CASSVGHTFSYEQYF. DNA of the CDR3: TGTGCCAGCAGTGTTGGACACACCTTCTCCTACGAGCAGTACTTC. The V call is TRBV6-1, the J call TRBJ2-7; D perhaps matches TRBD1 (5 bases). Germline V gene lookup returns CDR1 MNHNS and CDR2 SASEGT. V gave up 4 bases and J gave up 0 bases, with 13 bases separating them. This CDR3 spans 15 amino acids.

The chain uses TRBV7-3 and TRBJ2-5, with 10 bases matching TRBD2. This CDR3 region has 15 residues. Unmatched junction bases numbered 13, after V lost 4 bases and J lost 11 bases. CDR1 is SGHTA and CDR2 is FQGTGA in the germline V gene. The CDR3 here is CASSSLAGGRNEQYF. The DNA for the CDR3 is TGTGCCAGCAGCTCCTTAGCGGGGGGTCGGAATGAGCAGTACTTC. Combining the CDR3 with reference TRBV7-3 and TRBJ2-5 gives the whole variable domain GAGVSQTPSNKVTEKGKYVELRCDPISGHTALYWYRQSLGQGPEFLIYFQGTGAADDSGLPNDRFFAVRPEGSVSTLKIQRTERGDSAVYLCASSSLAGGRNEQYFGPGTRLLVL.

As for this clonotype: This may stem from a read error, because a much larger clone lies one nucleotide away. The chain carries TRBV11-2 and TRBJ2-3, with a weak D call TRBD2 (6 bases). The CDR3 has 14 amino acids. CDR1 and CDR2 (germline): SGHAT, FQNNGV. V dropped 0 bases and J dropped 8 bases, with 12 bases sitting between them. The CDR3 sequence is CASSLDPGVVTQYF. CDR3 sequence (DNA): TGTGCCAGCAGCTTAGATCCGGGGGTAGTTACGCAGTATTTT.

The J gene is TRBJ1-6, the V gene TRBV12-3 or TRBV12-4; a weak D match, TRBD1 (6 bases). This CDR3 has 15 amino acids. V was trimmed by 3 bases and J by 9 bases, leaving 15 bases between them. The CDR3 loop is CASSFSLAGASPLHF. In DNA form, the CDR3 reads TGTGCCAGCAGTTTTTCCCTTGCAGGGGCTTCACCCCTCCACTTT.

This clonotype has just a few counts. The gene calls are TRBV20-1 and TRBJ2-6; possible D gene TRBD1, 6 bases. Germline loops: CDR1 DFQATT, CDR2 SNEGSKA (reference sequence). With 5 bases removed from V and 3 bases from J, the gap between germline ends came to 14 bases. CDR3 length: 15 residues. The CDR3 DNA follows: TGCAGTGCTCTAGTTACAGGGTATGGGGCCAACGTCCTGACTTTC. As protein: CSALVTGYGANVLTF.

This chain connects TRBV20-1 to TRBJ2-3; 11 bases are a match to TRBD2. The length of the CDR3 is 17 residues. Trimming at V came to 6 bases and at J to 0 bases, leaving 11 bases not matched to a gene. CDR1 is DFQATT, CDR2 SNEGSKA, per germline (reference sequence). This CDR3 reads CSAELAGALPSTDTQYF. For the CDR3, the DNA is TGCAGTGCCGAACTAGCGGGAGCACTCCCAAGCACAGATACGCAGTATTTT.

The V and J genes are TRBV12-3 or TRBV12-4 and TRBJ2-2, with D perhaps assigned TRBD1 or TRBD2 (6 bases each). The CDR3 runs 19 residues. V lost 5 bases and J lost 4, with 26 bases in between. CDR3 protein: CASSPGARERPRVTGELFF. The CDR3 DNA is TGTGCCAGCAGTCCAGGGGCCCGGGAGCGTCCTCGAGTCACCGGGGAGCTGTTTTTT.

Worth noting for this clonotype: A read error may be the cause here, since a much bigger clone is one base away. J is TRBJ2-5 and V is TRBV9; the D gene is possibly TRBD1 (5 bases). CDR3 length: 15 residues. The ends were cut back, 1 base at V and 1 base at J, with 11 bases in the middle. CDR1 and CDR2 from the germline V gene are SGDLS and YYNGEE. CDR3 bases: TGTGCCAGCAGCGTAACGCAGGGCCTCCAAGAGACCCAGTACTTC. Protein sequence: CASSVTQGLQETQYF.

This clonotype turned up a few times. The DNA of the CDR3 is TGTGCCAGCAGCTCGAGACAGGTCCGAGCTTTCTTT. This encodes CASSSRQVRAFF. The chain has TRBV7-2 and TRBJ1-1; TRBD1 might be the D (6 bases). The germline CDR1 and CDR2 sequences are SGHTA and FQGNSA. V lost 4 bases to trimming and J lost 10 bases, with 13 bases between them. The CDR3 length is 12 residues.

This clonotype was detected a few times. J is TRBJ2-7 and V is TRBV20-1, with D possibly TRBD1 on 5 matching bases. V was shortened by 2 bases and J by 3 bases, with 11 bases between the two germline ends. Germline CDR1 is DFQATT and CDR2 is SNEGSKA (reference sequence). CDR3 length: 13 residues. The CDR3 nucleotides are TGCAGTGCTAGAAACAGGCCTCGCTACGAGCAGTACTTC. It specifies CSARNRPRYEQYF.